This TCR beta chain was sequenced for a study of T cell clonality in common variable immunodeficiency (dated by TCRdb to between 2015 and 2016). Reading from cysteine to phenylalanine, the CDR3 counts 14 amino acids. The DNA covers only part of the CDR3, 33 bases in frame from base 1. Per the germline V gene, SGHRS is the CDR1 and YFSETQ is the CDR2. V loses 6 bases of germline sequence and J loses 5 bases, and the interval between the two ends is 17 bases. This clone showed up many times. Its antigen is currently not known. The sequenced fragment ends 3 residues before the CDR3 boundary, so the rest is inferred from the germline J gene. On the study overall, not on this receptor specifically: Increased TCRbeta clonality was found in CVID subjects compared with healthy controls (t-test p = 0.018), with the increase being most characteristic of about a third of subjects. Fewer TCRbeta clones were shared among CVID subjects than among healthy controls (p < 0.0001). According to the authors, finding the cause of the higher clonality in CVID would require sequencing the repertoires of T cell subpopulations. Even though DNA input was the same, control samples had an average of about 89,000 unique sequences each, compared with some 32,000 in CVID samples. Correlations between repertoire features and clinical complications were limited by patient heterogeneity within the CVID cohort. Reportedly, TCRbeta sequences from CVID had fewer deletions and N-nucleotide insertions, and highly modified clones with 13 or more V deletions were absent from CVID.

Most CVID patients and most healthy controls were of Caucasian heritage. From each donor, roughly 4.5 to 8.5 ml of heparinized peripheral whole blood was collected. Genomic DNA from adults with common variable immune deficiency (CVID) and from healthy adult controls was the source for sequencing TCRbeta CDR3 repertoires. A total of some 22 healthy adult volunteers (around 12 female and around 10 male; age range roughly 23 to 70 years, mean age about 31) were included in the control group. Diluted blood was density-centrifuged over Hypaque 1077 or Ficoll-Paque to isolate peripheral blood mononuclear cells. Unsorted mononuclear cells served as the source of genomic DNA, which was extracted either by Qiagen column purification or by a centrifugation-based method. For sequencing, equivalent amounts of genomic DNA were input from CVID and control samples. For every sample, a 60 bp segment covering the rearranged TCRbeta CDR3 region was amplified and then sequenced. TCRbeta amplification used the immunoSEQ assay, a bias-corrected multiplex PCR with high-throughput sequencing. On the authors' methods: Each unique nucleotide sequence was treated as a clone and annotated with V, D and J genes, copy number and frequency. Sequences were labeled productive if in frame, and non-productive if out of frame or containing stop codons. Clonality was calculated from Shannon's entropy as previously described. The predicted amino acid sequences of productive clones were used to derive mean CDR3 Kyte-Doolittle hydropathy. Using the R hclust function, scaled V gene usage was clustered hierarchically with Manhattan distance and complete linkage. Sharing of clones by CDR3 amino acid sequence was evaluated by resampling 12 repertoires per group over 100 rounds. The repertoires were screened for some 69 published EBV-specific TCRbeta sequences and 200 to 250 published CMV-specific TCRbeta sequences. A couple of CVID samples yielding fewer than 10,000 sequences were excluded from analysis, leaving over 35 CVID repertoires. The table was pulled from immuneACCESS by TCRdb, which kept in-frame rearrangements only. Such tables lose some clones; where checked, under half of the loss comes from unresolved V genes, and the rest has no known cause. The V and J calls and the clone size are those of that table, but D and trimming were determined from the DNA. The table records 40,000 to 50,000 clones for this sample, and not one of them appears only once. The top ten hold less than 6.5% of the sample.

The receptor was isolated from a person aged 18 to 70 in good health. The sample consisted of peripheral blood mononuclear cells. The chain is made from TRBV5-1 and TRBJ1-2; matching of 6 bases hints at TRBD1 as the D gene. The CDR3 region has the sequence CASTPGGGGYGYTF. CDR3 DNA, as far as it was read: TGCGCCAGCACACCCGGGGGGGGCGGTTATGGC.